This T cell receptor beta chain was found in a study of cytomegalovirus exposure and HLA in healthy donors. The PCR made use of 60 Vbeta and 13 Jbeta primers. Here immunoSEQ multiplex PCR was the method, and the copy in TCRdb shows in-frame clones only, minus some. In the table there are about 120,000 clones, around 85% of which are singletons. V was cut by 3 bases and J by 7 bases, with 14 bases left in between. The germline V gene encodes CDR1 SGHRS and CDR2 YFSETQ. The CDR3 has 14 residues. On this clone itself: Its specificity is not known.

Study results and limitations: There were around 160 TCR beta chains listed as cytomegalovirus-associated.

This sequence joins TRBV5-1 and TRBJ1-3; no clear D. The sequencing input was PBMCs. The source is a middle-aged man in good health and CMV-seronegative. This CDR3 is CASSSSKPGNTIYF. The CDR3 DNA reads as TGCGCCAGCAGCTCCTCTAAACCGGGGAACACCATATATTTT. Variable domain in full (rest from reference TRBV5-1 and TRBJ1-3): KAGVTQTPRYLIKTRGQQVTLSCSPISGHRSVSWYQQTPGQGLQFLFEYFSETQRNKGNFPGRFSGRQFSNSRSEMNVSTLELGDSALYLCASSSSKPGNTIYFGEGSWLTVV.